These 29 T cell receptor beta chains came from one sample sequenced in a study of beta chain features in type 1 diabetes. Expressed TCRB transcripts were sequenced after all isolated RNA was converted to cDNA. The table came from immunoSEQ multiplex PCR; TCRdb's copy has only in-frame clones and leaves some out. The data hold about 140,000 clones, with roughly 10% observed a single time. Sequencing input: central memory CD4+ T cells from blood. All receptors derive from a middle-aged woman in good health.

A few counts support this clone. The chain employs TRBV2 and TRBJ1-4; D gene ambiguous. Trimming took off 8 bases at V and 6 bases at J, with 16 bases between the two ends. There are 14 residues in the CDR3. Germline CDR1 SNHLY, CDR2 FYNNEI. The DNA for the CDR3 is TGTGCCAGCCAGGAAAGACCCTTTGATGAAAAACTGTTTTTT. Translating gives CASQERPFDEKLFF. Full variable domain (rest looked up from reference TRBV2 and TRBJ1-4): EPEVTQTPSHQVTQMGQEVILRCVPISNHLYFYWYRQILGQKVEFLVSFYNNEISEKSEIFDDQFSVERPDGSNFTLKIRSTKLEDSAMYFCASQERPFDEKLFFGSGTQLSVL.

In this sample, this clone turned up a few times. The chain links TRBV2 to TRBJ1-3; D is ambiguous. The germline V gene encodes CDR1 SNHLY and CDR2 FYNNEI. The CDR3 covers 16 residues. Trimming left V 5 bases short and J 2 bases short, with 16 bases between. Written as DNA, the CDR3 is TGTGCCAGCAGTAGTGGCAGGCCTGATCCTGGAAACACCATATATTTT. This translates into CASSSGRPDPGNTIYF.

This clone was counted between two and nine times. The CDR3 sequence: CASSPTGNYGYTF. The CDR3 DNA reads as TGTGCCAGCTCACCTACAGGGAACTATGGCTACACCTTC. The chain uses TRBV18 and TRBJ1-2; D might be TRBD1 (6 bases). V gave up 3 bases and J gave up 2 bases, with 7 bases separating them. The CDR3 is 13 residues long. Germline lookup yields CDR1 KGHSH and CDR2 LQKENI.

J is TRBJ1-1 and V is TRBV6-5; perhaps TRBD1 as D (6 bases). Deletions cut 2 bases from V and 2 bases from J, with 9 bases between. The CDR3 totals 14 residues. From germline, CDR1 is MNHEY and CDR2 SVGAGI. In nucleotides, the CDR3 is TGTGCCAGCAGTTACGGGGGCGGTAACACTGAAGCTTTCTTT. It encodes CASSYGGGNTEAFF.

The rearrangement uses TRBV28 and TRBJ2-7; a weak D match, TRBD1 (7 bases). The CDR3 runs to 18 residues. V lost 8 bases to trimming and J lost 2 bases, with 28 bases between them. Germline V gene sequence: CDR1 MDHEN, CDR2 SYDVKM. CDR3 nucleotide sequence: TGTGCCAGCCTTCGGGAGAGGACAGGCAACGGTATTCCCTACGAGCAGTACTTC. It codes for CASLRERTGNGIPYEQYF.

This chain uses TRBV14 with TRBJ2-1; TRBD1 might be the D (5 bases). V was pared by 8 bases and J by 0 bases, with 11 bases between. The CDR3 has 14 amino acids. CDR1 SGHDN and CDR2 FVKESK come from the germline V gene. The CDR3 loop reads CASQTGSSYNEQFF. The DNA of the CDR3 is TGTGCCAGCCAAACAGGAAGCTCCTACAATGAGCAGTTCTTC.

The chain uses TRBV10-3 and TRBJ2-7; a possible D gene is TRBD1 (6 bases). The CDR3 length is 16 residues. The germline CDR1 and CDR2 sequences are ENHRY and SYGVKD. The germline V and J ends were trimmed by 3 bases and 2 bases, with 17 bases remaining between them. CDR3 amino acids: CAISDQSGKGAYEQYF. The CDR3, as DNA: TGTGCCATCAGTGACCAGTCGGGGAAGGGGGCCTACGAGCAGTACTTC.

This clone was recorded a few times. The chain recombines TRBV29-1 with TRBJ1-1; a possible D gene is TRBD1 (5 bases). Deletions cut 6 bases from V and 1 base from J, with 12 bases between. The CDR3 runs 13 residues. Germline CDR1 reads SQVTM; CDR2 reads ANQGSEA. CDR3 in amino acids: CSVTGQGNTEAFF. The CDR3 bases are TGCAGCGTCACCGGGCAGGGGAACACTGAAGCTTTCTTT.

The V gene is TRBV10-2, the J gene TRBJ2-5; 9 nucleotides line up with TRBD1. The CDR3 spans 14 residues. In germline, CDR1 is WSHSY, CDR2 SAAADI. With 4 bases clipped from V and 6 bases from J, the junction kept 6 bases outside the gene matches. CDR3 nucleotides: TGCGCCAGCAGTGGCCCTGGACAGGGGAAGACCCAGTACTTC. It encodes CASSGPGQGKTQYF.

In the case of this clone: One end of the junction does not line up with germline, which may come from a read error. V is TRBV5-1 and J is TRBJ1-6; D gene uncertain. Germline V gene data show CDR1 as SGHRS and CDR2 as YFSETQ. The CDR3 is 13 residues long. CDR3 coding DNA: TGCGCCAGCAGCTTCTCCGATAATTCACCCCTCCACTTT. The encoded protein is CASSFSDNSPLHF.

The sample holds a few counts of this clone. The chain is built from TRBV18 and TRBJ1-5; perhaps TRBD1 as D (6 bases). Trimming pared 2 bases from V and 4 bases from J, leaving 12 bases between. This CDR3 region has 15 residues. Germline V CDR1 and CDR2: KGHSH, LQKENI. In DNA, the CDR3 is TGTGCCAGCTCACCAAAGCCTGGACAGAATCAGCCCCAGCATTTT. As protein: CASSPKPGQNQPQHF.

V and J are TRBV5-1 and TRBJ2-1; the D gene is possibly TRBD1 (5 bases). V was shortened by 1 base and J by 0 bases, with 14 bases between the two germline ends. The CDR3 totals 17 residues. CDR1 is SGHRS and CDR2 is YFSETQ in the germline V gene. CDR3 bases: TGCGCCAGCAGCTTGAGGCCGACAGACCTCTCCTACAATGAGCAGTTCTTC. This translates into CASSLRPTDLSYNEQFF. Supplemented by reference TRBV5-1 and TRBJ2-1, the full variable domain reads KAGVTQTPRYLIKTRGQQVTLSCSPISGHRSVSWYQQTPGQGLQFLFEYFSETQRNKGNFPGRFSGRQFSNSRSEMNVSTLELGDSALYLCASSLRPTDLSYNEQFFGPGTRLTVL.

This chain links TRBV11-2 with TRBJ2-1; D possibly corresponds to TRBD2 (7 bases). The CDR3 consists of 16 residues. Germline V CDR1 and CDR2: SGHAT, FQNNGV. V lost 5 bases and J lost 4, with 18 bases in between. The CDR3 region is CASSPGGARAYNEQFF. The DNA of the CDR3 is TGTGCCAGCAGCCCTGGGGGGGCCCGGGCTTACAATGAGCAGTTCTTC. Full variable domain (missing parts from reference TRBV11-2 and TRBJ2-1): EAGVAQSPRYKIIEKRQSVAFWCNPISGHATLYWYQQILGQGPKLLIQFQNNGVVDDSQLPKDRFSAERLKGVDSTLKIQPAKLEDSAVYLCASSPGGARAYNEQFFGPGTRLTVL.

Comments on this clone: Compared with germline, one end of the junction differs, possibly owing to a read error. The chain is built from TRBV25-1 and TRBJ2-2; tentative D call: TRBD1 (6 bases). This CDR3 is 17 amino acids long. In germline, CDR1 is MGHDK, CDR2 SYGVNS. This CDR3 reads CASAPQGGASKTGELFF. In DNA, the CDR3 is TGTGCCAGCGCCCCTCAAGGGGGAGCATCGAAAACCGGGGAGCTGTTTTTT.

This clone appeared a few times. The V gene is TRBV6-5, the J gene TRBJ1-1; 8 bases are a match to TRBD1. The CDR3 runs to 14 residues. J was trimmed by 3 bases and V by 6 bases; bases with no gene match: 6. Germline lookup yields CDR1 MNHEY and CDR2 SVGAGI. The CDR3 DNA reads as TGTGCCAGCAGACCCATGGACAGGGACACTGAAGCTTTCTTT. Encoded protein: CASRPMDRDTEAFF.

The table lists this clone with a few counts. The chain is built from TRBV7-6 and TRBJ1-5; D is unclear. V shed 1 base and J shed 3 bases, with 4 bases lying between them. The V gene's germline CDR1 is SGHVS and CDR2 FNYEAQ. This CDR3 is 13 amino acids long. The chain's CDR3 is CASSLDNNQPQHF. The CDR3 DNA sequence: TGTGCCAGCAGCTTAGATAACAATCAGCCCCAGCATTTT.

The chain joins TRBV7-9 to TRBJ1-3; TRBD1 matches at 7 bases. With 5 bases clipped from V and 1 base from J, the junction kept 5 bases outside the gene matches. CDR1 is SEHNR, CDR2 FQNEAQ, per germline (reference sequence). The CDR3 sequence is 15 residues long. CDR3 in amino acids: CASSPRRGSGNTIYF. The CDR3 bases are TGTGCCAGCAGCCCCCGCAGGGGGTCTGGAAACACCATATATTTT. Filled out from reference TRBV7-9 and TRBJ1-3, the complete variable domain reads DTGVSQNPRHKITKRGQNVTFRCDPISEHNRLYWYRQTLGQGPEFLTYFQNEAQLEKSRLLSDRFSAERPKGSFSTLEIQRTEQGDSAMYLCASSPRRGSGNTIYFGEGSWLTVV.

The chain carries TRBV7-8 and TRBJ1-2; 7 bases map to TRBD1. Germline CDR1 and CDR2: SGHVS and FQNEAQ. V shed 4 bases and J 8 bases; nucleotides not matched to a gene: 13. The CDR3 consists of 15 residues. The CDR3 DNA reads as TGTGCCAGCAGCTCCGACCGTCGCCAGGGGGGCGGCTACACCTTC. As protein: CASSSDRRQGGGYTF.

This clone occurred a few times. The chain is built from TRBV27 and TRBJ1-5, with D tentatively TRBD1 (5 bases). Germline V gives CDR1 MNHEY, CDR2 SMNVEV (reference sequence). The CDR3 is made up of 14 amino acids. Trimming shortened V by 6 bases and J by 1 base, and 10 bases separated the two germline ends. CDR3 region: CASSRDRSNQPQHF. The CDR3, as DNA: TGTGCCAGCAGCAGGGATAGGAGCAATCAGCCCCAGCATTTT.

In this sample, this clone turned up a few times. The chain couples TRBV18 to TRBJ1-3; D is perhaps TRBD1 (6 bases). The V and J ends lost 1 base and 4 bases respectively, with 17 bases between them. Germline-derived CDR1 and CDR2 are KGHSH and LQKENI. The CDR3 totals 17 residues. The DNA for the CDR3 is TGTGCCAGCTCACCACAGGACCCCGGGACATCCGGAAACACCATATATTTT. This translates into CASSPQDPGTSGNTIYF.

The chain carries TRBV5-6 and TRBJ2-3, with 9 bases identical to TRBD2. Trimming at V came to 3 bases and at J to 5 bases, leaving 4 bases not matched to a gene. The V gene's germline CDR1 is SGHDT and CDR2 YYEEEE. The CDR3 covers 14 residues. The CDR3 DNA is TGTGCCAGCAGCTCGGGACTAGCAGGAGATACGCAGTATTTT. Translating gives CASSSGLAGDTQYF.

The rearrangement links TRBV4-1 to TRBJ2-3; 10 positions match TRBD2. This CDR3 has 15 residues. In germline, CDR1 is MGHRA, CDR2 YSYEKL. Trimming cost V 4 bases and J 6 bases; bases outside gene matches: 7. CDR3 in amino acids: CASSLTAGGRDTQYF. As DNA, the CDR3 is TGCGCCAGCAGCCTCACAGCGGGGGGGCGGGATACGCAGTATTTT.

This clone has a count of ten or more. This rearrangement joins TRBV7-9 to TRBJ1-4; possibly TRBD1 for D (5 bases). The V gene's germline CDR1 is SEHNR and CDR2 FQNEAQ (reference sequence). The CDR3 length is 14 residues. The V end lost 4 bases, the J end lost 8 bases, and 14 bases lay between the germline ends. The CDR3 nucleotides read TGTGCCAGCAGCTCAATCGAAGGGGTGGAAAAACTGTTTTTT. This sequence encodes CASSSIEGVEKLFF.

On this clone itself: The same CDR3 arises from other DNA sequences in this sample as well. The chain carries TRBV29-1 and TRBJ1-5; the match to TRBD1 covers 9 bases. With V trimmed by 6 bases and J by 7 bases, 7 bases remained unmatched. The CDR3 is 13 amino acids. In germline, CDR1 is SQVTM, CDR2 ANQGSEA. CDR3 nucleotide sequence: TGCAGCGTCGCGGACAGGGGAAACCAGCCCCAGCATTTT. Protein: CSVADRGNQPQHF.

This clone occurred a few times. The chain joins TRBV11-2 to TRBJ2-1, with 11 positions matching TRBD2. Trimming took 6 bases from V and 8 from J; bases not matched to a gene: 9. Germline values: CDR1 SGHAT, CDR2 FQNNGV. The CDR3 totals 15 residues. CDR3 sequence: CASSGGTSGGHEQFF. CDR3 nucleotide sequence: TGTGCCAGCAGTGGCGGTACTAGCGGGGGACATGAGCAGTTCTTC.

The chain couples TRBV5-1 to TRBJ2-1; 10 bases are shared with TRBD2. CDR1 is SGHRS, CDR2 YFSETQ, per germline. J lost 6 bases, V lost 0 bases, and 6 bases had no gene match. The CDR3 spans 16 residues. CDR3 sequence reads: CASSLARAGGSNEQFF. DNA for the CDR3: TGCGCCAGCAGCTTGGCCAGAGCGGGGGGGAGCAATGAGCAGTTCTTC. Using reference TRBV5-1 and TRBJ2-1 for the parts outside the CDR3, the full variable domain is KAGVTQTPRYLIKTRGQQVTLSCSPISGHRSVSWYQQTPGQGLQFLFEYFSETQRNKGNFPGRFSGRQFSNSRSEMNVSTLELGDSALYLCASSLARAGGSNEQFFGPGTRLTVL.

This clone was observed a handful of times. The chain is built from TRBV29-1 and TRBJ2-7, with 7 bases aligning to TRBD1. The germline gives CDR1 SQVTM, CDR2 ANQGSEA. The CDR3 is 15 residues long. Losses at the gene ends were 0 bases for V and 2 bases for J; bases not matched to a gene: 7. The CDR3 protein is CSVEDPTGRTYEQYF. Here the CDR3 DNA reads TGCAGCGTTGAAGACCCGACAGGGCGCACCTACGAGCAGTACTTC.

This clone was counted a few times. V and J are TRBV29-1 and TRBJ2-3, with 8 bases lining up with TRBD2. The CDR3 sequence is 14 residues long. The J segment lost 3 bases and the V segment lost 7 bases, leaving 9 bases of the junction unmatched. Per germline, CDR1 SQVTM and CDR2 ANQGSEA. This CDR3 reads CSGDAGGFTDTQYF. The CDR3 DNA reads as TGCAGCGGCGATGCGGGGGGCTTTACAGATACGCAGTATTTT.

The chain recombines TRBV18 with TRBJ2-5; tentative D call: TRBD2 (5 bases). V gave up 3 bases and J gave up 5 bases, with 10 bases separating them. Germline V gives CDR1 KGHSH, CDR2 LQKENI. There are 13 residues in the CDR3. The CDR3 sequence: CASSPDPGETQYF. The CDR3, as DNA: TGTGCCAGCTCACCGGACCCGGGGGAGACCCAGTACTTC.